The 17 T cell receptor beta chains below were found in one sample sequenced in a study of control samples from healthy donors and cancer patients. Libraries were prepared by immunoSEQ multiplex PCR; TCRdb keeps only in-frame clonotypes and omits some of them. This sample has approximately 86,000 clones; just over 90% occur once, and the top ten carry around 1.5%. Source material: blood. The source is a woman between 25 and 40 years old in good health.

The chain combines TRBV19 with TRBJ1-3, with D uncertain. The CDR3 contains 14 residues. V was clipped by 6 bases and J by 1 base, with 10 bases between them. Germline V CDR1 and CDR2: LNHDA, SQIVND (reference sequence). Written as DNA, the CDR3 is TGTGCCAGTAGCCCCCTGCTTTCTGGAAACACCATATATTTT. Protein product: CASSPLLSGNTIYF.

The chain joins TRBV3-1 (or the pseudogene TRBV3-2) to TRBJ1-5; D unclear. Germline CDR1 reads LGHDT; CDR2 reads YNNKEL (reference sequence). V was pared by 1 base and J by 0 bases, with 10 bases between. The CDR3 contains 16 residues. The CDR3 reads CASSQGAEFSNQPQHF. The CDR3 nucleotides are TGTGCCAGCAGCCAAGGGGCGGAGTTTAGCAATCAGCCCCAGCATTTT.

The chain links TRBV7-3 to TRBJ2-1; 14 bases agree with TRBD2. V dropped 2 bases and J dropped 5; count of bases not matched to a gene: 5. The CDR3 sequence is 17 residues long. Germline CDR1 reads SGHTA; CDR2 reads FQGTGA. The CDR3 region is CASSLGTSGRSDNEQFF. The DNA for the CDR3 is TGTGCCAGCAGCTTAGGGACTAGCGGGAGAAGCGACAATGAGCAGTTCTTC.

The chain carries TRBV14 and TRBJ1-4; a weak D match, TRBD1 (5 bases). V was clipped by 4 bases and J by 0 bases, with 15 bases between them. Looked up from germline, CDR1 is SGHDN and CDR2 is FVKESK. The CDR3 has 17 amino acids. The CDR3 sequence is CASSLGRGVATNEKLFF. CDR3 coding DNA: TGTGCCAGCAGCCTCGGACGGGGCGTCGCAACTAATGAAAAACTGTTTTTT.

This clone was seen only once. The chain links TRBV28 to TRBJ2-1; unclear D gene. The CDR3 covers 12 residues. Trimming stripped 3 bases from V and 10 bases from J, with 10 bases between. In germline, CDR1 is MDHEN, CDR2 SYDVKM. CDR3 region: CASSFSPYEQFF. CDR3 coding DNA: TGTGCCAGCAGTTTTAGTCCCTACGAGCAGTTCTTC.

The rearrangement joins TRBV27 to TRBJ1-6; D is perhaps TRBD1 (5 bases). Trimming shortened V by 4 bases and J by 7 bases, and 14 bases separated the two germline ends. The germline V gene has CDR1 MNHEY and CDR2 SMNVEV (reference sequence). This CDR3 region has 15 residues. The CDR3 loop reads CASSSTDSLNSPLHF. DNA of the CDR3: TGTGCCAGCAGTTCCACAGACAGCCTAAATTCACCCCTCCACTTT.

The V and J genes are TRBV24-1 and TRBJ2-3, with 8 bases identical to TRBD1. Germline V CDR1 and CDR2: KGHDR, SFDVKD. J gave up 1 base and V 7 bases, and 3 bases lay outside the gene matches. The CDR3 consists of 14 residues. CDR3 sequence (DNA): TGTGCCACCAGCCAGACAGGGGGCACAGATACGCAGTATTTT. Translating it yields CATSQTGGTDTQYF.

The chain carries TRBV2 and TRBJ1-1, with D perhaps TRBD1 (6 bases). Germline V gene lookup returns CDR1 SNHLY and CDR2 FYNNEI. The CDR3 is 14 residues long. Trimming took off 5 bases at V and 4 bases at J, with 14 bases between the two ends. In DNA form, the CDR3 reads TGTGCCAGCAGTCTTCAGGGGTCGGGCACTGAAGCTTTCTTT. This gives the protein CASSLQGSGTEAFF. Drawing the rest from reference TRBV2 and TRBJ1-1, the complete variable domain is EPEVTQTPSHQVTQMGQEVILRCVPISNHLYFYWYRQILGQKVEFLVSFYNNEISEKSEIFDDQFSVERPDGSNFTLKIRSTKLEDSAMYFCASSLQGSGTEAFFGQGTRLTVV.

The chain has TRBV7-6 and TRBJ1-2; 9 bases match TRBD1. Germline-derived CDR1 and CDR2 are SGHVS and FNYEAQ. The trim removed 5 bases at V and 2 bases at J, leaving 9 bases unmatched. This CDR3 has 16 amino acids. CDR3 region: CASSPSRDRDNYGYTF. In DNA form, the CDR3 reads TGTGCCAGCAGCCCAAGCCGGGACAGGGACAACTATGGCTACACCTTC.

The chain is built from TRBV20-1 and TRBJ2-7; D call uncertain. Germline CDR1 reads DFQATT; CDR2 reads SNEGSKA (reference sequence). Trimming removed 2 bases from V and 1 base from J, with 3 bases in between. The CDR3 has 11 amino acids. As DNA, the CDR3 is TGCAGTGCTAGATCGTCCTACGAGCAGTACTTC. It is translated as CSARSSYEQYF.

The chain links TRBV5-8 to TRBJ2-2, with 9 bases matching TRBD2. The V gene's germline CDR1 is SGHTS and CDR2 YDEGEE. The ends lost 5 bases at V and 6 bases at J; junction bases unmatched: 11. The CDR3 has 16 residues. The CDR3 sequence: CASSFAGGARAGELFF. As DNA, the CDR3 is TGTGCCAGCAGTTTCGCGGGGGGGGCGCGCGCCGGGGAGCTGTTTTTT.

The chain has TRBV3-1 (or the pseudogene TRBV3-2) and TRBJ1-4; TRBD1 might be the D (6 bases). CDR3 length: 15 residues. V was cut by 1 base and J by 8 bases, with 14 bases left in between. Germline CDR1 LGHDT, CDR2 YNNKEL (reference sequence). CDR3 bases: TGTGCCAGCAGCCAAGGGCAGGGGAAAGGGGAAAAACTGTTTTTT. Translation gives CASSQGQGKGEKLFF.

The chain combines TRBV13 with TRBJ1-6; maybe TRBD1 (6 bases). The CDR3 has 17 residues. Germline V gene lookup returns CDR1 PRHDT and CDR2 FYEKMQ (reference sequence). V was shortened by 0 bases and J by 10 bases, with 19 bases between the two germline ends. CDR3 in amino acids: CASSLGRVGGRGSPLHF. CDR3 in DNA: TGTGCCAGCAGCTTAGGCCGAGTGGGGGGGCGGGGGTCACCCCTCCACTTT.

V usage is TRBV24-1 and J usage is TRBJ1-3; no clear D. The CDR3 is 13 amino acids. CDR1 is KGHDR and CDR2 is SFDVKD in the germline V gene. V lost 2 bases to trimming and J lost 4 bases, with 5 bases between them. The CDR3 region has the DNA TGTGCCACCAGTGATTGGCCCGGAAACACCATATATTTT. It translates to CATSDWPGNTIYF.

The chain has TRBV18 and TRBJ2-7; perhaps D is TRBD1 or TRBD2 (5 bases each). Trimming shortened V by 3 bases and J by 6 bases, and 9 bases separated the two germline ends. The CDR3 contains 12 residues. CDR1 and CDR2 from the germline V gene are KGHSH and LQKENI. The CDR3 is CASSPEGREQYF. CDR3 nucleotides: TGTGCCAGCTCACCTGAGGGGCGCGAGCAGTACTTC.

The V gene is TRBV10-3, the J gene TRBJ2-1; D possibly uses TRBD1 or TRBD2 (5 bases each). In germline, CDR1 is ENHRY, CDR2 SYGVKD. The V end lost 6 bases, the J end lost 7 bases, and 13 bases lay between the germline ends. The CDR3 totals 13 residues. The CDR3 reads CAIRMGVGNEQFF. The CDR3 DNA is TGTGCCATCAGAATGGGGGTTGGGAATGAGCAGTTCTTC.

The chain couples TRBV30 to TRBJ2-7; 7 positions match TRBD1. Germline-derived CDR1 and CDR2 are GTSNPN and SVGIG (reference sequence). Trimming took 3 bases from V and 5 from J; bases not matched to a gene: 13. This CDR3 region has 15 residues. CDR3 protein: CAWRSRAGGSNEQYF. The CDR3 nucleotides read TGTGCCTGGAGAAGTAGGGCAGGGGGTTCAAACGAGCAGTACTTC.